The T cell receptor (beta chain) under discussion was sequenced for a study of control samples from healthy donors and cancer patients. TCRdb keeps only in-frame clones here, not all; method: immunoSEQ multiplex PCR. The table records tens of thousands of clones, about 88% of them present only once. Germline V gene data show CDR1 as MGHRA and CDR2 as YSYEKL. The CDR3 covers 14 residues. After removal of 6 bases from V and 4 bases from J, the junction contained 4 bases not matched to a gene. This TCR came from a woman between 45 and 60 years old in good health. This rearrangement joins TRBV4-1 to TRBJ2-7; 12 bases map to TRBD2. The sequencing sample was made of blood. In DNA, the CDR3 is TGCGCCAGCAGTCTGGGACTAGCGGGTTACGAGCAGTACTTC. Amino acids: CASSLGLAGYEQYF.